This entry lists 13 T cell receptor beta chains sequenced from one sample in a study of response to subunit inactivated influenza vaccine. TCRdb fed the RT-PCR reads into MiXCR, producing one record per CDR3 protein. The sample has 550,000 to 800,000 distinct CDR3 sequences; approximately 15% are singletons. The source material was PBMCs from blood, sampled roughly 15 days before vaccination. The receptors shown here come from a man in his forties or fifties who received an inactivated influenza vaccine.

The V call is TRBV6-6, the J call TRBJ2-2; TRBD2 is a possible D gene (6 bases). The germline V and J ends were trimmed by 2 bases and 7 bases, with 8 bases remaining between them. Germline CDR1 reads MNHNY; CDR2 reads SVGAGI (reference sequence). The CDR3 contains 13 residues. The CDR3, as DNA: TGTGCCAGCAGTTACGAGGGACTCGGGGAGCTGTTTTTT. Encoded protein: CASSYEGLGELFF.

The rearrangement uses TRBV7-7 and TRBJ2-5; 7 nucleotides line up with TRBD1. The germline V gene has CDR1 SSHAT and CDR2 FNYEAQ (reference sequence). The CDR3 runs 14 residues. Here the CDR3 reads CASSVNRGSETQYF. The CDR3 coding sequence is TGTGCTAGCTCGGTCAACAGGGGATCCGAGACCCAGTACTTC.

This clonotype was counted only a few times. The chain employs TRBV27 and TRBJ1-5, with D uncertain. Germline V gives CDR1 MNHEY, CDR2 SMNVEV (reference sequence). The CDR3 runs to 15 residues. Trimming left V 0 bases short and J 6 bases short, with 12 bases between. CDR3 loop: CASSLSPNQVQPQHF. The CDR3, as DNA: TGTGCCAGCAGTTTATCGCCGAATCAAGTTCAGCCCCAGCATTTT.

The V and J genes are TRBV12-3 or TRBV12-4 and TRBJ1-3; 8 positions agree with TRBD1. The trim removed 3 bases at V and 0 bases at J, leaving 10 bases unmatched. There are 18 residues in the CDR3. This CDR3 reads CASSFFRTGLSSGNTIYF. The CDR3 DNA is TGTGCCAGCAGTTTTTTCAGGACAGGGCTTTCCTCTGGAAACACCATATATTTT.

The V and J genes are TRBV24-1 and TRBJ1-1, with unresolved D. The length of the CDR3 is 13 residues. The V gene's germline CDR1 is KGHDR and CDR2 SFDVKD. The V gene lost 2 bases and the J gene lost 0 bases, with 3 bases spanning the gap. The CDR3: CATSDSMNTEAFF. DNA of the CDR3: TGTGCCACCAGTGATTCTATGAACACTGAAGCTTTCTTT.

The chain employs TRBV5-1 and TRBJ2-5, with 10 positions matching TRBD2. Germline CDR1 SGHRS, CDR2 YFSETQ. The ends lost 5 bases at V and 3 bases at J; junction bases unmatched: 4. The CDR3 extends over 14 amino acids. CDR3 sequence (DNA): TGCGCCAGCAGGGGGCTAGCGGGAGAAGAGACCCAGTACTTC. Translating gives CASRGLAGEETQYF.

In this sample, this clonotype turned up a few times. This sequence joins TRBV12-3 or TRBV12-4 and TRBJ1-6; D not resolved. This CDR3 spans 14 amino acids. Trimming shortened V by 3 bases and J by 7 bases, and 10 bases separated the two germline ends. The CDR3 sequence is CASSFAGRNSPLHF. The CDR3, as DNA: TGTGCCAGCAGTTTCGCGGGGAGGAATTCACCCCTCCACTTT.

The chain uses TRBV28 and TRBJ2-7, with 10 bases aligning to TRBD1. This CDR3 is 15 amino acids long. CDR1 MDHEN and CDR2 SYDVKM come from the germline V gene. The ends lost 4 bases at V and 2 bases at J; junction bases unmatched: 5. Here the CDR3 reads CASSSWDRGAYEQYF. The CDR3 DNA reads as TGTGCCAGCAGTTCCTGGGACAGGGGCGCCTACGAGCAGTACTTC.

V usage is TRBV12-3 or TRBV12-4 and J usage is TRBJ2-3; 8 bases line up with TRBD2. Trimming took 6 bases from V and 8 from J; bases not matched to a gene: 13. The CDR3 spans 15 residues. Here the CDR3 reads CASRTSTGGGGTQYF. The CDR3 DNA sequence: TGTGCCAGCAGAACCTCTACGGGGGGGGGCGGTACGCAGTATTTT.

This clonotype was recorded a few times. The V gene is TRBV12-3 or TRBV12-4, the J gene TRBJ1-1; a weak D match, TRBD1 (5 bases). This CDR3 contains 17 residues. V shed 0 bases and J shed 5 bases, with 19 bases lying between them. As DNA, the CDR3 is TGTGCCAGCAGTTTAGCGATCGGGAAGGGGAGAAGGACTGAAGCTTTCTTT. Translating it yields CASSLAIGKGRRTEAFF.

This chain joins TRBV5-1 and TRBJ2-6, with a possible D match to TRBD1 (5 bases). The germline CDR1 and CDR2 sequences are SGHRS and YFSETQ. The V end lost 4 bases, the J end lost 0 bases, and 8 bases lay between the germline ends. CDR3 length equals 15 residues. CDR3 DNA: TGCGCCAGCAGCCCCAGGGTCTCTGGGGCCAACGTCCTGACTTTC. Translated, it gives CASSPRVSGANVLTF.

This clonotype appeared a few times. The chain uses TRBV7-9 and TRBJ2-1; 11 bases map to TRBD1. The germline gives CDR1 SEHNR, CDR2 FQNEAQ (reference sequence). This CDR3 comprises 14 residues. Losses at the gene ends were 5 bases for V and 9 bases for J; bases not matched to a gene: 6. The CDR3, as DNA: TGTGCCAGCAGCCCGGGACAGGGGGTGGGTGAGCAGTTCTTC. As protein: CASSPGQGVGEQFF.

The rearrangement links TRBV20-1 to TRBJ2-7; D is unclear. The ends were cut back, 1 base at V and 2 bases at J, with 9 bases in the middle. The CDR3 runs 13 residues. In germline, CDR1 is DFQATT, CDR2 SNEGSKA (reference sequence). CDR3 nucleotide sequence: TGCAGTGCTAGAGGTTCAGGTGCCTACGAGCAGTACTTC. It codes for CSARGSGAYEQYF.